The source of this T cell receptor beta chain is a study of T cells in Graves' hyperthyroidism and ophthalmopathy. Patients showing uncontrolled infection, other autoimmune disease, pregnancy or lactation were ineligible. Cells are PBMCs isolated from 10 ml of fresh blood. Amplified regions were TCR beta CDR3 sequences from RNA transcripts. Primed by the HTBI set, a first-round RT-PCR was run on the TCR CDR3. TCRdb independently ran MiXCR on the multiplex PCR reads; one entry per CDR3 protein. The table has 600,000 to 900,000 distinct CDR3 sequences, less than 20% seen once. The CDR3 has 13 residues. Germline V gene data show CDR1 as SGHTA and CDR2 as FQGNSA. After removal of 3 bases from V and 7 bases from J, the junction contained 3 bases not matched to a gene.

Sequencing was performed on blood. The TCR was taken from a man in his late teens or twenties with Graves' hyperthyroidism. V usage is TRBV7-2 and J usage is TRBJ1-5; 7 bases map to TRBD1. CDR3 amino acids: CASSFSGGQPQHF. CDR3 DNA: TGTGCCAGCAGCTTCTCAGGGGGGCAGCCCCAGCATTTT.